The 6 T cell receptor beta chains reported below all come from one sample, sequenced in a study of blood T cells in healthy people across ages. PCR was performed a second time for about 6 to 11 cycles using a sample-barcoded 5' primer and a J-beta primer mix. TCRdb re-analysed the 5' RACE reads in MiXCR, keeping a single row per CDR3 protein. The sample records about 1,800,000 distinct CDR3 sequences, about 28% being singletons. The sample consisted of blood. These receptors were taken from a woman in her thirties in good health.

This clonotype came up many times. The rearrangement uses TRBV10-3 and TRBJ2-7; D may be TRBD1 or TRBD2 (5 bases each). This CDR3 is built from 14 residues. Germline-derived CDR1 and CDR2 are ENHRY and SYGVKD. V was clipped by 5 bases and J by 2 bases, with 13 bases between them. DNA of the CDR3: TGTGCCATCAGTCCGGGGCAGGCCACCTACGAGCAGTACTTC. This sequence encodes CAISPGQATYEQYF.

This clonotype came up a few times. V is TRBV29-1 and J is TRBJ1-1; maybe TRBD1 (6 bases). V lost 6 bases, J lost 5 bases, and 10 bases lay in between. Germline V gene lookup returns CDR1 SQVTM and CDR2 ANQGSEA. The CDR3 consists of 11 residues. The CDR3 loop reads CSVGGRTEAFF. CDR3 bases: TGCAGCGTAGGGGGGAGGACTGAAGCTTTCTTT. The variable domain in full, completed from reference TRBV29-1 and TRBJ1-1, reads SAVISQKPSRDICQRGTSLTIQCQVDSQVTMMFWYRQQPGQSLTLIATANQGSEATYESGFVIDKFPISRPNLTFSTLTVSNMSPEDSSIYLCSVGGRTEAFFGQGTRLTVV.

Comment on this clonotype: Mismatch with germline at one junction end may stem from a read error. V gene TRBV6-5 combines with J gene TRBJ2-7, with 8 bases fitting TRBD1. The CDR3 consists of 15 residues. In germline, CDR1 is MNHEY, CDR2 SVGAGI. CDR3 loop: CTSSYSGTGSYEQYF. The CDR3 DNA follows: TGTACCAGCAGTTACTCGGGGACAGGCTCCTACGAGCAGTACTTC.

This clonotype appeared a few times. The chain links TRBV12-3 or TRBV12-4 to TRBJ2-3, with unresolved D. V was cut by 6 bases and J by 3 bases, with 7 bases left in between. This CDR3 has 12 amino acids. In nucleotides, the CDR3 is TGTGCCAGCAGCCACTGGACAGATACGCAGTATTTT. This encodes CASSHWTDTQYF.

The V and J genes are TRBV12-3 or TRBV12-4 and TRBJ1-5; D might be TRBD1 (5 bases). Deletions cut 1 base from V and 3 bases from J, with 10 bases between. This CDR3 contains 15 residues. The CDR3 DNA follows: TGTGCCAGCAGTTTAGGTAGAGGGGCCAATCAGCCCCAGCATTTT. It is translated as CASSLGRGANQPQHF.

This chain uses TRBV5-5 with TRBJ2-7; 11 bases match TRBD2. This CDR3 contains 15 residues. V shed 5 bases and J 2 bases; nucleotides not matched to a gene: 6. In germline, CDR1 is SGHKS, CDR2 YYEKEE (reference sequence). The CDR3 here is CASSPSGRFTYEQYF. As DNA, the CDR3 is TGTGCCAGCAGTCCTAGCGGGAGGTTTACCTACGAGCAGTACTTC. Using reference TRBV5-5 and TRBJ2-7 for the parts outside the CDR3, the full variable domain is DAGVTQSPTHLIKTRGQQVTLRCSPISGHKSVSWYQQVLGQGPQFIFQYYEKEERGRGNFPDRFSARQFPNYSSELNVNALLLGDSALYLCASSPSGRFTYEQYFGPGTRLTVT.